The rows below give T cell receptor beta chains drawn from one sample of a study of shared clonotypes between healthy human individuals. The repertoire was sequenced with immunoSEQ multiplex PCR; TCRdb's copy has only in-frame clones and lacks some. The data contain about 1.5 million clones, around 98% of them singletons. Sequenced material: naive CD4+ T cells sorted from blood. The receptor source for this set is a man aged 25-40 years in good health. CDR3s include the opening cysteine and the closing phenylalanine or tryptophan. A D gene is named only where the DNA matches it firmly. Only some rows state a clone size, as once, few, many or a class for expanded clones.

NA,TRBV29-1,TRBJ2-5,NA,TGCAGCTCTGAAATGGGGGAGACCCAGTACTTC,CSSEMGETQYF
NA,TRBV7-2,TRBJ2-3,NA,TGTGCCAGCAGCTTAGACCGCGCTTGGGATACGCAGTATTTT,CASSLDRAWDTQYF
NA,TRBV25-1,TRBJ2-1,NA,TGTGCCAGCAGTGAATACGGAGACACCACCATAGGGTTCTTC,CASSEYGDTTIGFF
NA,TRBV18,TRBJ2-7,NA,TGTGCCAGCTCGCCTACCATAGAATCACGCTCCTACGAGCAGTACTTC,CASSPTIESRSYEQYF
NA,TRBV6-1,TRBJ2-7,TRBD2,TGTGCCAGCAAAATTCTAGCGGGAGGGTCCTACGAGCAGTACTTC,CASKILAGGSYEQYF
NA,TRBV9,TRBJ2-2,NA,TGTGCCAGCAGCGTAGGTGGGTCCCTGGGCACCGGGGAGCTGTTTTTT,CASSVGGSLGTGELFF
NA,TRBV18,TRBJ2-3,TRBD1,TGTGCCAGCTCACCCCAGTCCCGGGACAGGGTTCGTTCAGTAGATACGCAGTATTTT,CASSPQSRDRVRSVDTQYF
NA,TRBV5-6,TRBJ2-3,NA,TGTGCCAGCAGCTCGTTAGTTTGGCGGGCTAGCACAGATACGCAGTATTTT,CASSSLVWRASTDTQYF
NA,TRBV6-4,TRBJ1-2,TRBD1,TGTGCCAGCAGTGCCGAACAGGGGGCTGGCTATGGCTACACCTTC,CASSAEQGAGYGYTF
NA,TRBV9,TRBJ1-4,NA,TGTGCCAGCAGCGCCAGGGGTGAAAAACTGTTTTTT,CASSARGEKLFF
NA,TRBV5-1,TRBJ1-4,NA,TGCGCCAGCAGCTTGCAGGGAAGGGATGAAAAACTGTTTTTT,CASSLQGRDEKLFF
NA,TRBV7-3,TRBJ2-1,NA,TGTGCCAGCAGCTTACAGGCGGGGAGGAGTGATGAGCAGTTCTTC,CASSLQAGRSDEQFF
NA,TRBV5-4,TRBJ2-1,TRBD2,TGTGCCAGTCGACTAGCGGGTTACAATGAGCAGTTCTTC,CASRLAGYNEQFF
NA,TRBV5-4,TRBJ2-4,NA,TGTGCCAGCAGCTTGGGGGGACTAGCCAAAAACATTCAGTACTTC,CASSLGGLAKNIQYF
once,TRBV2,TRBJ2-7,NA,TGTGCCAGCAGCGGGGCTTCCTACGAGCAGTACTTC,CASSGASYEQYF
NA,TRBV5-1,TRBJ2-5,NA,TGCGCCAGCAGCTTGGCGGGGAGGGAGACCCAGTACTTC,CASSLAGRETQYF
NA,TRBV28,TRBJ2-7,TRBD2,TGTGCCAGCAGCCCCGGGGGGGGAGCCTACGAGCAGTACTTC,CASSPGGGAYEQYF
NA,TRBV27,TRBJ1-1,TRBD1,TGTGCCAGCAGCCCGCGGGACAGGGTACCGAACACTGAAGCTTTCTTT,CASSPRDRVPNTEAFF
NA,TRBV18,TRBJ2-7,TRBD2,TGTGCCAGCTCAAGTCACTTCCCGGGACTAGCGGGCGCCGAGCAGTACTTC,CASSSHFPGLAGAEQYF
NA,TRBV25-1,TRBJ2-7,NA,TGTGCCAGCAGTGAATCTTTTGCGGCCAGGGCCTACGAGCAGTACTTC,CASSESFAARAYEQYF
NA,TRBV6-5,TRBJ2-7,TRBD2,TGTGCCAGCAGTTACGCTAGCGGGCTCACCTACGAGCAGTACTTC,CASSYASGLTYEQYF
NA,TRBV7-9,TRBJ1-2,NA,TGTGCCAGCAGCTTAGGGGCAGGCCAAGTGGGGAAAGGCTACACCTTC,CASSLGAGQVGKGYTF
NA,TRBV6-1,TRBJ2-7,TRBD2,TGTGCCAGCACGAAAGCGGGAGGTAGCTACGAGCAGTACTTC,CASTKAGGSYEQYF